The rows below give T cell receptor beta chains drawn from one sample of a study of control samples from healthy donors and cancer patients. The data were produced by immunoSEQ multiplex PCR, yet TCRdb's version contains in-frame clones alone and is incomplete. The table lists 90,000 or so clones, roughly nine tenths of them singletons, with approximately 7.6% in the top ten. Sequences were obtained from blood. Receptors were obtained from a woman aged 55-69 years in good health. The CDR3 runs from the conserved cysteine through the conserved F or W. The order of the fields is CDR3 length, J gene, V gene, D gene, clone size, CDR3 protein, CDR3 DNA. A D gene is named only where the DNA matches it firmly. The size of a clone is reported for some rows only, either as once, few or many, or as a class for expanded clones.

>14|TRBJ2-3|TRBV2|TRBD1|NA
CASGSAGGRYTQYF
TGTGCCAGCGGTTCGGCAGGGGGAAGGTATACGCAGTATTTT
>18|TRBJ2-3|TRBV3-1/TRBV3-2|NA|NA
CASSQGRWGLLNTDTQYF
TGTGCCAGCAGCCAAGGTCGCTGGGGACTCCTTAACACAGATACGCAGTATTTT
>16|TRBJ2-7|TRBV15|TRBD1|NA
CATSRDRVGGVDEQYF
TGTGCCACCAGCAGAGATCGAGTAGGGGGCGTCGACGAGCAGTACTTC
>14|TRBJ1-5|TRBV2|NA|NA
CASRGGAGSLPQHF
TGTGCCAGCAGGGGGGGGGCAGGGAGTTTGCCCCAGCATTTT
>16|TRBJ2-2|TRBV30|TRBD1|NA
CAWTATGTGSTGELFF
TGTGCCTGGACGGCAACCGGGACAGGGAGCACCGGGGAGCTGTTTTTT
>13|TRBJ2-7|TRBV6-5|NA|NA
CASSIPGTYEQYF
TGTGCCAGCAGTATCCCAGGGACCTACGAGCAGTACTTC
>15|TRBJ2-2|TRBV15|TRBD1|NA
CATSRFSGGTGELFF
TGTGCCACCAGCAGATTTTCAGGGGGCACCGGGGAGCTGTTTTTT
>12|TRBJ1-2|TRBV18|TRBD1|NA
CASSRDRDGYTF
TGTGCCAGCTCTCGGGACAGGGACGGCTACACCTTC
>13|TRBJ1-3|TRBV7-2|NA|once
CASSSKAKNTIYF
TGTGCCAGCAGCTCCAAAGCGAAGAACACCATATATTTT
>13|TRBJ2-1|TRBV7-3|NA|NA
CASSSTSYNEQFF
TGTGCCAGCAGCTCCACTAGCTACAATGAGCAGTTCTTC
>15|TRBJ1-2|TRBV27|NA|NA
CASSSWTETNYGYTF
TGTGCCAGCAGTTCCTGGACAGAAACTAACTATGGCTACACCTTC
>12|TRBJ1-2|TRBV2|NA|NA
CASSIQGYLYTF
TGTGCCAGCAGTATACAGGGTTATCTTTACACCTTC
>14|TRBJ1-3|TRBV28|NA|once
CASSLFSMGNTIYF
TGTGCCAGCAGTTTATTCAGCATGGGAAACACCATATATTTT
>14|TRBJ2-3|TRBV30|NA|NA
CAWSIGASTDTQYF
TGTGCCTGGAGTATCGGGGCGAGCACAGATACGCAGTATTTT
>13|TRBJ1-1|TRBV7-7|NA|few
CASSVQLNTEAFF
TGTGCTAGCAGCGTACAATTGAACACTGAAGCTTTCTTT
>14|TRBJ1-5|TRBV18|NA|NA
CASSPLIGNQPQHF
TGTGCCAGCTCACCACTAATTGGCAATCAGCCCCAGCATTTT
>16|TRBJ2-1|TRBV11-2|TRBD1|once
CASSFLGRGLNNEQFF
TGTGCCAGCAGCTTCTTGGGCAGGGGGTTGAACAATGAGCAGTTCTTC
>13|TRBJ1-1|TRBV12-3/TRBV12-4|NA|NA
CASSLGSGTEAFF
TGTGCCAGCAGTTTAGGGTCGGGCACTGAAGCTTTCTTT
>15|TRBJ2-7|TRBV9|NA|NA
CASSVGVFIFDEQYF
TGTGCCAGCAGCGTAGGTGTTTTTATCTTCGACGAGCAGTACTTC
>15|TRBJ1-1|TRBV4-3|TRBD1|NA
CASSQGSDRGTEAFF
TGCGCCAGCAGCCAAGGCTCAGACAGGGGAACTGAAGCTTTCTTT
>13|TRBJ2-7|TRBV28|NA|NA
CASKIRTDMGQYF
TGTGCCAGCAAAATCCGGACGGATATGGGGCAGTACTTC
>11|TRBJ1-5|TRBV28|NA|once
CASSLRGPQHF
TGTGCCAGCAGTTTAAGGGGGCCCCAGCATTTT
>15|TRBJ1-6|TRBV6-1|NA|few
CASSEAPRYNSPLHF
TGTGCCAGCAGTGAAGCGCCCCGGTATAATTCACCCCTCCACTTT
>14|TRBJ1-2|TRBV19|NA|NA
CASSIQVGPYGYTF
TGTGCCAGTAGTATCCAGGTCGGACCTTATGGCTACACCTTC
>13|TRBJ1-1|TRBV11-3|NA|NA
CASSVGSNTEAFF
TGTGCCAGCAGCGTCGGGTCCAACACTGAAGCTTTCTTT
>12|TRBJ2-3|TRBV2|NA|NA
CASMGPGDTQYF
TGTGCCAGCATGGGGCCCGGCGATACGCAGTATTTT
>15|TRBJ2-5|TRBV15|NA|NA
CATSRVDHPWETQYF
TGTGCCACCAGCAGAGTTGATCACCCGTGGGAGACCCAGTACTTC
>14|TRBJ1-1|TRBV30|NA|NA
CAWSLSWGSTEAFF
TGTGCCTGGAGTCTAAGTTGGGGTTCGACTGAAGCTTTCTTT
>13|TRBJ1-2|TRBV27|NA|NA
CASSSTRQYGYTF
TGTGCCAGCAGTTCCACTCGACAGTATGGCTACACCTTC
>11|TRBJ1-1|TRBV29-1|NA|NA
CSAGSGTEAFF
TGCAGCGCCGGATCGGGCACTGAAGCTTTCTTT
>15|TRBJ1-6|TRBV2|NA|once
CASSAREGPNSPLHF
TGTGCCAGCAGTGCTCGGGAGGGGCCTAATTCACCCCTCCACTTT
>13|TRBJ2-5|TRBV6-2/TRBV6-3|NA|once
CASSYLKQETQYF
TGTGCCAGCAGTTACTTGAAGCAAGAGACCCAGTACTTC
>15|TRBJ2-2|TRBV9|TRBD2|NA
CASRSGLAGFGELFF
TGTGCCAGCAGATCGGGACTAGCGGGTTTCGGGGAGCTGTTTTTT
>17|TRBJ1-1|TRBV7-8|TRBD1|NA
CASSQPPGGGVGTEAFF
TGTGCCAGCAGCCAACCTCCAGGGGGCGGGGTGGGCACTGAAGCTTTCTTT
>13|TRBJ1-5|TRBV19|NA|NA
CASSIDGNQPQHF
TGTGCCAGTAGTATAGATGGCAATCAGCCCCAGCATTTT
>15|TRBJ1-1|TRBV20-1|TRBD1|NA
CSASAGQGGALGAFF
TGCAGTGCTAGTGCGGGACAGGGGGGGGCCTTGGGAGCTTTCTTT
>14|TRBJ2-1|TRBV30|NA|NA
CAWSLGGGVSEQFF
TGTGCCTGGAGCCTCGGGGGAGGAGTCTCTGAGCAGTTCTTC
>15|TRBJ1-6|TRBV6-1|NA|NA
CASSEVQGKDSPLHF
TGTGCCAGCAGTGAAGTACAGGGCAAGGATTCACCCCTCCACTTT
>13|TRBJ1-2|TRBV7-2|NA|NA
CASSLAPRDGYTF
TGTGCCAGCAGCTTAGCGCCGAGGGATGGCTACACCTTC
>15|TRBJ1-2|TRBV27|NA|NA
CASSPRMHVNYGYTF
TGTGCCAGCAGCCCGCGCATGCATGTTAACTATGGCTACACCTTC
>16|TRBJ2-7|TRBV9|TRBD2|NA
CASSVGSSGDSYEQYF
TGTGCCAGCAGCGTAGGCTCTAGCGGGGACTCCTACGAGCAGTACTTC
>15|TRBJ2-1|TRBV7-2|NA|once
CASSLASLSGNEQFF
TGTGCCAGCAGCTTAGCGAGTCTGTCGGGGAATGAGCAGTTCTTC
>15|TRBJ2-3|TRBV27|NA|once
CASSLTGTRTDTQYF
TGTGCCAGCAGTTTGACCGGGACGCGCACAGATACGCAGTATTTT
>13|TRBJ1-5|TRBV7-2|NA|once
CASSQRANQPQHF
TGTGCCAGCAGCCAGCGGGCCAATCAGCCCCAGCATTTT
>16|TRBJ1-1|TRBV10-3|TRBD1|NA
CAIRTTGGEMNTEAFF
TGTGCCATCAGAACGACAGGGGGCGAGATGAACACTGAAGCTTTCTTT
>13|TRBJ2-1|TRBV29-1|TRBD1|NA
CSVYTGGYNEQFF
TGCAGCGTTTATACAGGGGGATACAATGAGCAGTTCTTC
>16|TRBJ2-5|TRBV5-1|TRBD2|NA
CASSSGLAGPKETQYF
TGCGCCAGCAGCTCGGGACTAGCGGGGCCGAAAGAGACCCAGTACTTC
>13|TRBJ2-3|TRBV4-1|TRBD1|NA
CASSQRTGDTQYF
TGCGCCAGCAGCCAGCGGACAGGGGATACGCAGTATTTT
>18|TRBJ2-1|TRBV4-3|TRBD1|NA
CASSQDGLTGGGYNEQFF
TGCGCCAGCAGCCAAGATGGACTGACAGGGGGGGGATACAATGAGCAGTTCTTC
>15|TRBJ2-2|TRBV13|NA|NA
CASSLGGYRTGELFF
TGTGCCAGCAGCTTAGGGGGATACCGCACCGGGGAGCTGTTTTTT